This T cell receptor beta chain came from a study of graft-versus-host responses after intestinal transplantation. The table came from immunoSEQ multiplex PCR; TCRdb's copy has only in-frame clones and leaves some out. Seen here are 4,100 or so clones, approximately 80% observed once, and the top ten hold 7.2%. CDR1 and CDR2 (germline): MRHNA, SNTAGT. The length of the CDR3 is 16 residues. Trimming pared 9 bases from V and 3 bases from J, leaving 21 bases between. Broader study findings: Those patients showing graft-donor T cell macrochimerism displayed high graft-versus-host to host-versus-graft clonal ratios in allografts.

The time point here: postoperative day 105 after intestinal transplantation (dayNNNN = postoperative day). Tissue from the graft was processed to free its intraepithelial and lamina propria lymphocytes. This clone has just a few counts. What it recognizes is unknown. The sequence came from a human patient who received an intestinal transplant, so some T cells may come from the graft donor. The input for sequencing was ileum tissue, taken 105 days after intestinal transplantation. The chain uses TRBV6-4 and TRBJ1-5; TRBD1 is a possible D gene (6 bases). The CDR3 loop is CASREGVIAHNQPQHF. The DNA of the CDR3 is TGTGCCAGTCGGGAGGGGGTAATAGCGCACAATCAGCCCCAGCATTTT.